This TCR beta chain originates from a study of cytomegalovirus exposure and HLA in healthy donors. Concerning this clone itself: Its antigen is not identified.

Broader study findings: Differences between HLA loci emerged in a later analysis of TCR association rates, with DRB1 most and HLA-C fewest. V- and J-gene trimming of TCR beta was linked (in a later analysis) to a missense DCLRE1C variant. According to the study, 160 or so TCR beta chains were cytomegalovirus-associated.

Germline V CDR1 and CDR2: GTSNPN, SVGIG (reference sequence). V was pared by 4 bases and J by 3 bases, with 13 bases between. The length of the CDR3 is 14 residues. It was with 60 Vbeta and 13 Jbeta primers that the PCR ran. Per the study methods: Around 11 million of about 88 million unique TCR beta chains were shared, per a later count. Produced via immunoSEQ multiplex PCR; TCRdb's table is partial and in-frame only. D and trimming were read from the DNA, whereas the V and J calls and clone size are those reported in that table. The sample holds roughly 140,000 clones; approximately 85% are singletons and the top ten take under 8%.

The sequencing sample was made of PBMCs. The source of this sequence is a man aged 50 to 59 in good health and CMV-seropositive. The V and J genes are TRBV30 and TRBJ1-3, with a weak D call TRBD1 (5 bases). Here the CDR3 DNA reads TGTGCCTGGACGCAGGGAAAGAATGGAAACACCATATATTTT. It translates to CAWTQGKNGNTIYF.